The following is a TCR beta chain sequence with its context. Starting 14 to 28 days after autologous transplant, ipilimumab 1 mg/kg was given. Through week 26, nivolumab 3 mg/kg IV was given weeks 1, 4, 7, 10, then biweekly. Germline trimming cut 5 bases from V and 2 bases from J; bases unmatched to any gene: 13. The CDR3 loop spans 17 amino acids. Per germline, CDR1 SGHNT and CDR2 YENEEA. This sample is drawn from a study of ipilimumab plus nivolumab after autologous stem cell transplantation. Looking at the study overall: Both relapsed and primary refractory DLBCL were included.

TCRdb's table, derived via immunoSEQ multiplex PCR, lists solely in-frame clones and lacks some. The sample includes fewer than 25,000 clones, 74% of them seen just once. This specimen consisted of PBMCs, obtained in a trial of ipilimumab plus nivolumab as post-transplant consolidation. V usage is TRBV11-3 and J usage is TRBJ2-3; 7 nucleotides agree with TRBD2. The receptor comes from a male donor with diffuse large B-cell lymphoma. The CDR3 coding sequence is TGTGCCAGCAGCCCCGACGCAGGGAGCGGGATCACAGATACGCAGTATTTT. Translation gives CASSPDAGSGITDTQYF.